Presented here are 8 T cell receptor beta chains from one specimen sequenced in a study of CD8 T cells in ankylosing spondylitis. Study-level findings and limits: Seemingly distinctive of ankylosing spondylitis blood was a TCR beta motif formed by eight highly homologous variants.

TCRdb reprocessed the 5' RACE reads with MiXCR, giving one entry per CDR3 protein. The repertoire includes hundreds of thousands of distinct CDR3 sequences, about 24% of them detected once, and 0.89% sits in the top ten. The antigens for these receptors are not known. The specimen sequenced was blood, either unsorted or a sorted T cell fraction (not recorded which). The receptor set was obtained from a male donor with ankylosing spondylitis.

The chain has TRBV27 and TRBJ2-5; D gene unclear. The CDR3 sequence is 13 residues long. Per the germline V gene, CDR1 is MNHEY and CDR2 is SMNVEV (reference sequence). Trimming took off 4 bases at V and 3 bases at J, with 9 bases between the two ends. The CDR3 coding sequence is TGTGCCAGCAGTTGGCAACGAGAAGAGACCCAGTACTTC. It yields the protein CASSWQREETQYF.

This sequence joins TRBV11-3 and TRBJ1-1; D ambiguous. The CDR3 loop spans 12 amino acids. V lost 3 bases, J lost 7 bases, and 9 bases lay in between. Per the germline V gene, CDR1 is SGHNT and CDR2 is YENEEA. CDR3 amino acids: CASSFSRGEAFF. Here the CDR3 DNA reads TGTGCCAGCAGCTTCAGCCGGGGTGAAGCTTTCTTT.

The chain joins TRBV5-1 to TRBJ2-3, with 10 bases identical to TRBD2. V lost 4 bases to trimming and J lost 3 bases; unmatched junction nucleotides: 5. Germline V CDR1 and CDR2: SGHRS, YFSETQ. The CDR3 is 15 amino acids. The DNA of the CDR3 is TGCGCCAGCAGCGATCCTAGCGGGGGTACAGATACGCAGTATTTT. Its protein is CASSDPSGGTDTQYF.

This clonotype was counted only a few times. The chain combines TRBV20-1 with TRBJ1-1; 7 nucleotides match TRBD1. This CDR3 comprises 14 residues. V trimming: 0 bases; J trimming: 5 bases; junction bases outside the gene matches: 6. The germline gives CDR1 DFQATT, CDR2 SNEGSKA (reference sequence). CDR3 sequence: CSARDQTGLTEAFF. As DNA, the CDR3 is TGCAGTGCTAGAGACCAGACAGGGTTGACTGAAGCTTTCTTT.

This clonotype was observed many times. This sequence joins TRBV12-3 or TRBV12-4 and TRBJ2-1; D remains ambiguous. CDR3 size: 11 residues. The V gene lost 5 bases and the J gene lost 7 bases, with 6 bases spanning the gap. The CDR3 DNA follows: TGTGCCAGCAGTCGAGTAAATGAGCAGTTCTTC. It is translated as CASSRVNEQFF.

This clonotype appeared a few times. CDR3 DNA sequence: TGTGCCAGCAGCTATCGACTAGCGGGGAACCTGCGCGATGAGCAGTTCTTC. Residues: CASSYRLAGNLRDEQFF. This chain uses TRBV7-2 with TRBJ2-1; 11 bases fit TRBD2. Germline V gene sequence: CDR1 SGHTA, CDR2 FQGNSA. The ends lost 4 bases at V and 8 bases at J; junction bases unmatched: 13. CDR3 length equals 17 residues.

A few counts support this clonotype. The chain links TRBV7-2 to TRBJ2-1, with D unclear. Germline CDR1 and CDR2: SGHTA and FQGNSA. Trimming took 5 bases from V and 1 from J, leaving 18 bases between them. The CDR3 covers 17 residues. CDR3 in amino acids: CASSPPLRLGSYNEQFF. The CDR3, as DNA: TGTGCCAGCAGCCCACCACTGCGACTCGGTTCCTACAATGAGCAGTTCTTC.

The rearrangement uses TRBV29-1 and TRBJ1-2; 8 nucleotides agree with TRBD1. Germline V CDR1 and CDR2: SQVTM, ANQGSEA. This CDR3 comprises 14 residues. After removal of 3 bases from V and 6 bases from J, the junction contained 9 bases not matched to a gene. The CDR3 region is CSVDLIGQGNGYTF. The CDR3 nucleotides read TGCAGCGTTGACCTAATCGGACAGGGAAATGGCTACACCTTC.